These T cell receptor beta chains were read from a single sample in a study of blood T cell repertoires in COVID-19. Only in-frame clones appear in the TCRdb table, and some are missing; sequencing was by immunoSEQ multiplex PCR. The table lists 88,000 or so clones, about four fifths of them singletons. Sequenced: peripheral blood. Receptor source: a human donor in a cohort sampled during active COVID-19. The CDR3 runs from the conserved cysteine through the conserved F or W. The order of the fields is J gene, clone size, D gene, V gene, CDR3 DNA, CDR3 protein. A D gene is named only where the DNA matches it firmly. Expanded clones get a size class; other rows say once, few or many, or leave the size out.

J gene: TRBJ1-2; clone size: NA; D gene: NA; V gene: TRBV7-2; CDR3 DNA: TGTGCCAGCAGCTTAGAGGCGGATGAGGGTTATGGCTACACCTTC; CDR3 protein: CASSLEADEGYGYTF
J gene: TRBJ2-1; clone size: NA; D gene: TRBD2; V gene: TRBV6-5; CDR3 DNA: TGTGCCAGCAGTTACGCAGGCGGGAGATCCTACAATGAGCAGTTCTTC; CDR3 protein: CASSYAGGRSYNEQFF
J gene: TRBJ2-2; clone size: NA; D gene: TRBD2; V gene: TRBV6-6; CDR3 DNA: TGTGCCAGCAGTCTGCTATCCGGGACTACCACCGGGGAGCTGTTTTTT; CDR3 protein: CASSLLSGTTTGELFF
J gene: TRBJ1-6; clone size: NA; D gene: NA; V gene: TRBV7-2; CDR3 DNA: TGTGCCAGCAGCTTAGCGGAGAGGATCTCACCCCTCCACTTT; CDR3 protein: CASSLAERISPLHF
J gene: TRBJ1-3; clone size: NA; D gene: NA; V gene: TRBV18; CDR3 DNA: TGTGCCAGCTCAGCCACAGCCCACTCTGGAAACACCATATATTTT; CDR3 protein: CASSATAHSGNTIYF
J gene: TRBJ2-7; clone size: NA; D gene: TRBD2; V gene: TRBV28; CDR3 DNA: TGTGCCAGCAGGCTGGGACTAGCGGATGGTAGGGAGCAGTACTTC; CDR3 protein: CASRLGLADGREQYF
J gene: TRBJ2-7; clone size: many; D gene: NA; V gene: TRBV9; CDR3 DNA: TGTGCCAGCAGCCCCAGAAGGGGCGGGAACGAAGAGCAGTACTTC; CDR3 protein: CASSPRRGGNEEQYF
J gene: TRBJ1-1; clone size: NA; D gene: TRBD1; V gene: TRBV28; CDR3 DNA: TGTGCCAGCAGTTTCTGGGGACAGATGAACACTGAAGCTTTCTTT; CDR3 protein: CASSFWGQMNTEAFF
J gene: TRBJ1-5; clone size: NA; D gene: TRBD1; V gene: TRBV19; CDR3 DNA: TGTGCCAGTAGTATAGGGGGACAGGGGGCCGGTCAGCCCCAGCATTTT; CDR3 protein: CASSIGGQGAGQPQHF
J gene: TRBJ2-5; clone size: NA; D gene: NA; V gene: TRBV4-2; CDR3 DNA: TGTGCCAGCAGCCAGGAAATTGGGGGCGGGGAGACCCAGTACTTC; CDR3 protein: CASSQEIGGGETQYF
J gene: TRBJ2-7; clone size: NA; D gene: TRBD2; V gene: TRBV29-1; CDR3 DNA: TGCAGCGTTGGGTTAGCGGGAGACGACGAGCAGTACTTC; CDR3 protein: CSVGLAGDDEQYF
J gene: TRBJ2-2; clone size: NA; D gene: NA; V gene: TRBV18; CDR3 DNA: TGTGCCAGCTCAACAGACGGCACCGGGGAGCTGTTTTTT; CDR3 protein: CASSTDGTGELFF
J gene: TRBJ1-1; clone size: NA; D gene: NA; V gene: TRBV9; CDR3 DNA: TGTGCCAGCAGCGTAGACCCCCCGGGGGGAGCGAACACTGAAGCTTTCTTT; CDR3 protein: CASSVDPPGGANTEAFF
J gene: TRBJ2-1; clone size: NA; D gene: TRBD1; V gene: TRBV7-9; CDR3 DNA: TGTGCCAGCAGGGGGACAGGGGGCTTCGTGGGAGGGCCCTACAATGAGCAGTTCTTC; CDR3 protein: CASRGTGGFVGGPYNEQFF
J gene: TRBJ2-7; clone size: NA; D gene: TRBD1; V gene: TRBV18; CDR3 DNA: TGTGCCAGCTCACGACAGGGGTCGAGTGAGCAGTACTTC; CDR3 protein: CASSRQGSSEQYF
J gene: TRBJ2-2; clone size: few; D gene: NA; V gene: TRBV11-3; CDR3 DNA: TGTGCCAGCGGTAGAACCGGTTCGATTAACACCGGGGAGCTGTTTTTT; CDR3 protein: CASGRTGSINTGELFF
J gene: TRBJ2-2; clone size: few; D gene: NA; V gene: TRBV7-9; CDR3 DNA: TGTGCCAGCACCCCTTGGGCCATAGCCGGGGAGCTGTTTTTT; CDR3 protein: CASTPWAIAGELFF
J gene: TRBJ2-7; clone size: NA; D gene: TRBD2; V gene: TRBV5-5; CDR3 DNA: TGTGCCAGCAGCTTGCAAAAGACTAGCGGAGGCCCGGGCAACTACGAGCAGTACTTC; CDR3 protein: CASSLQKTSGGPGNYEQYF
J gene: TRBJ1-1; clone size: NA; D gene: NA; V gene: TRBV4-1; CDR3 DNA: TGCGCCAGCAGCCAAGTCGGGGTCGGCGCTTTCTTT; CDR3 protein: CASSQVGVGAFF
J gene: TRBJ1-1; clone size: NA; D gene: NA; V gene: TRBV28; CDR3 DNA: TGTGCCATCGGGCGGGGGGGCACTGAAGCTTTCTTT; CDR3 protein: CAIGRGGTEAFF
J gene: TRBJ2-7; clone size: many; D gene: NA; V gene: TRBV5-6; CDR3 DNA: TGTGCCAGCAGCGGGGACTCCGACTACGAGCAGTACTTC; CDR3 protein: CASSGDSDYEQYF
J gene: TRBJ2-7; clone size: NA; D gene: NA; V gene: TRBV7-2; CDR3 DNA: TGTGCCAGCAGCCTCCACCCTACTAGCTACGAGCAGTACTTC; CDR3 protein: CASSLHPTSYEQYF
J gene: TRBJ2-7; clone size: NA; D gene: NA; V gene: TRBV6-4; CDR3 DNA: TGTGCCAGCAGACCCGCCACCGGGTACGAGCAGTACTTC; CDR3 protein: CASRPATGYEQYF
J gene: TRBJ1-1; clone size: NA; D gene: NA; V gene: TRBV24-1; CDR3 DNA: TGTGCCACCAGAGGGGAGAACACTGAAGCTTTCTTT; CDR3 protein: CATRGENTEAFF
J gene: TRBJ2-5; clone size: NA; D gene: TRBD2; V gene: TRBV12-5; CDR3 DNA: TGTGCTAGTGGTCAAACTCTAGTGGGAGGGCCTCGGTTGGAACAAGAGACCCAGTACTTC; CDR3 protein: CASGQTLVGGPRLEQETQYF
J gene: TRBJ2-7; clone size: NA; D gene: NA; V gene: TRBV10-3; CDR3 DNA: TGTGCCATCAGTGAGTCGGAGGGGATTTCGGGCGAGCAGTACTTC; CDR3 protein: CAISESEGISGEQYF
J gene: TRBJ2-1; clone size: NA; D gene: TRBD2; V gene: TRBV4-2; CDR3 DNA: TGTGCCAGCAGCCAAGAAGGACTAGTTTTGGAGCAGTTCTTC; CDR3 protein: CASSQEGLVLEQFF
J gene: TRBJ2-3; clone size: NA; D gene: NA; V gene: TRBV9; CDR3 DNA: TGTGCCAGCAGCGTAGCCCGAGATACGCAGTATTTT; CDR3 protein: CASSVARDTQYF
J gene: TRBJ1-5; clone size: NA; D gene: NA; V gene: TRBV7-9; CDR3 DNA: TGTGCCAGCAGCGGAGACACGGGGAAGCCGCCCCAGCATTTT; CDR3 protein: CASSGDTGKPPQHF
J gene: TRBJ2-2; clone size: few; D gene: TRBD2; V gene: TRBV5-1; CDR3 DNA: TGCGCCAGCGAACCTGGGGGAGCGGGGGTCACCGGGGAGCTGTTTTTT; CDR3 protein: CASEPGGAGVTGELFF
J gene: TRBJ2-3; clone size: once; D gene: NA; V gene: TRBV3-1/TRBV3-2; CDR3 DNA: TGTGCCAGCAGCCAAGATCAGGCCGAGAATACGCAGTATTTT; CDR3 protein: CASSQDQAENTQYF
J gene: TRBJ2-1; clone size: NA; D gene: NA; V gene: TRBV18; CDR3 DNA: TGTGCCAGCTCACCCTTCACTAGCTCCTACAATGAGCAGTTCTTC; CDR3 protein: CASSPFTSSYNEQFF
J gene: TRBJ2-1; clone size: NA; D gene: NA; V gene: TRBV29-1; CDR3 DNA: TGCAGCGTTGAAGATGTAACCTGGGAGAACTCGAATAAGAATGAGCAGTTCTTC; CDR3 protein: CSVEDVTWENSNKNEQFF
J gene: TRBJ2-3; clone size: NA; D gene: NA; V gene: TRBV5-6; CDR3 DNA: TGTGCCAGCAGCAGGGGTGTAACAGATACGCAGTATTTT; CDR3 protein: CASSRGVTDTQYF
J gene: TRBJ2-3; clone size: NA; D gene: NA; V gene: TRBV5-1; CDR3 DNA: TGCGCCAGCGTGGACACCGACACAGATACGCAGTATTTT; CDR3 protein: CASVDTDTDTQYF
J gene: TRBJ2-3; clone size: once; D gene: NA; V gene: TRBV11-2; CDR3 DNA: TGTGCCAGCAGCTTTGGGGGGGATACGCAGTATTTT; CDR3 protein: CASSFGGDTQYF
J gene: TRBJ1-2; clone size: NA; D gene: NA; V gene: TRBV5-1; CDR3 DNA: TGCGCCAGCAGCACGGACACAGGGACCACTAACTATGGCTACACCTTC; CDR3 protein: CASSTDTGTTNYGYTF
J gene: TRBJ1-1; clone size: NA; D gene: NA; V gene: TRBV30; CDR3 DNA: TGTGCCGGTAGGGAGTGGAGAGCTTTCTTT; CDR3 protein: CAGREWRAFF
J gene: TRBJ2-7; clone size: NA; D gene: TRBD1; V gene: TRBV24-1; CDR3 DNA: TGTGCCACCAGTGATTGGGACAGCGAATACGAGCAGTACTTC; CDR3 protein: CATSDWDSEYEQYF
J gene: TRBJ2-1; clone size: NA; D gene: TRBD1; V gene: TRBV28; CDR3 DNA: TGTGCCAGCAGTTTATTCGGGCAGGGGGCTAACAATGAGCAGTTCTTC; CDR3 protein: CASSLFGQGANNEQFF
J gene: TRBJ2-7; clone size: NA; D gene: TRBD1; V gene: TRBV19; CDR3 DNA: TGTGCCAGTAGTCCCGTAGCAGGGGGCGAGCAGTACTTC; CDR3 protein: CASSPVAGGEQYF
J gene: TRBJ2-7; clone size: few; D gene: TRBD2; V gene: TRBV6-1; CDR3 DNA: TGTGCCAGCAGTGAGAGACTAGCGGGGGCCGACTCCTACGAGCAGTACTTC; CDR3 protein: CASSERLAGADSYEQYF
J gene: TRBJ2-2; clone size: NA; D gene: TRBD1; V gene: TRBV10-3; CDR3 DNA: TGTGCCATCAGCAGCCCGGGACAGGGGGCGAACACCGGGGAGCTGTTTTTT; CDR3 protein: CAISSPGQGANTGELFF
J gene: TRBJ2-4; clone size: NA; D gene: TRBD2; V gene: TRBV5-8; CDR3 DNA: TGTGCCAGCAGCTTCGACGGGAGGGAAAACATTCAGTACTTC; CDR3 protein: CASSFDGRENIQYF
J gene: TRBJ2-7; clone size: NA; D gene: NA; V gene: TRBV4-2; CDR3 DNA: TGTGCCAGCAGCCAAGCCCTCGTTGCCGAGCGGAGGGAATACGAGCAGTACTTC; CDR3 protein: CASSQALVAERREYEQYF
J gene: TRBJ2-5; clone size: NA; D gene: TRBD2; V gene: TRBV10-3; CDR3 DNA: TGTGCCATCAGCCTAGCGGGAGGGCTAGAGGAGACCCAGTACTTC; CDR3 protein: CAISLAGGLEETQYF
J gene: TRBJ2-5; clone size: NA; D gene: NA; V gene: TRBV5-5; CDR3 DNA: TGTGCCAGCACACTAAACGGTTCGCCGGAGACCCAGTACTTC; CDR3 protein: CASTLNGSPETQYF
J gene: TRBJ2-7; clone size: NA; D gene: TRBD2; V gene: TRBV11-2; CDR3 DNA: TGTGCCAGCAGCTCCCCCCGGAGCGGGGGCTACGAGCAGTACTTC; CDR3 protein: CASSSPRSGGYEQYF
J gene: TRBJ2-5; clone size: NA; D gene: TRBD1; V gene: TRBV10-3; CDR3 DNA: TGTGCCATCGGGACAGGGAGGGAGACCCAGTACTTC; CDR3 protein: CAIGTGRETQYF
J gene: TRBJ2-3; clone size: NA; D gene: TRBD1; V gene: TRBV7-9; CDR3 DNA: TGTGCCAGCAGCCCGGACACCGGGACAGGGGTAGATACGCAGTATTTT; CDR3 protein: CASSPDTGTGVDTQYF
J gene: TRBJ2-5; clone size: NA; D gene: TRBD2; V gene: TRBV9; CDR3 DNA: TGTGCCAGCAGCGTAGCTACGGGGGATAGCGGGAGGGCCGGGGAGACCCAGTACTTC; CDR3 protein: CASSVATGDSGRAGETQYF